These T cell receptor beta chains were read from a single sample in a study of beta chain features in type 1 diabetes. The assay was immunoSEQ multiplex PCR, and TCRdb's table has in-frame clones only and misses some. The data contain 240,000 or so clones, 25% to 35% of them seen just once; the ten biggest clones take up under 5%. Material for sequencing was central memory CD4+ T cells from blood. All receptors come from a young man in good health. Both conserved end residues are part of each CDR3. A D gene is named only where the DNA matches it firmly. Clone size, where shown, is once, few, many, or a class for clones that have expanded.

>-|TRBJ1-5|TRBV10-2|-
TGCGCCAGCATGGGACAACGCAATCAGCCCCAGCATTTT
CASMGQRNQPQHF
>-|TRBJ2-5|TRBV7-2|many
TGTGCCAGCAGTGAGGATGCAGAGACCCAGTACTTC
CASSEDAETQYF
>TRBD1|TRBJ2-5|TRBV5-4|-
TGTGCCAGCAGCAGGACAGGGGGCCCCCAAGAGACCCAGTACTTC
CASSRTGGPQETQYF
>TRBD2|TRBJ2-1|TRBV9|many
TGTGCCAGCAGCGTAGAACTAGCGGCCCACAATGAGCAGTTCTTC
CASSVELAAHNEQFF
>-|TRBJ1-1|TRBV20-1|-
TGCAGTGCTAGCGAGAACACTGAAGCTTTCTTT
CSASENTEAFF
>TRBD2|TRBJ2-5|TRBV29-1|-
TGCAGCGTTGCCCCTAGCGGGAGTGGAAAGACCCAGTACTTC
CSVAPSGSGKTQYF
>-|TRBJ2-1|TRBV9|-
TGTGCCAGCAGCGTAGGGGCGGCTAGCCCAAATGAGCAGTTCTTC
CASSVGAASPNEQFF
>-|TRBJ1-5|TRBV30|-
TGTGCCTGGAGAGGGGACAATCAGCCCCAGCATTTT
CAWRGDNQPQHF
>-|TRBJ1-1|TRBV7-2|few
TGTGCCAGCAGCGGGAGGACTGAAGCTTTCTTT
CASSGRTEAFF
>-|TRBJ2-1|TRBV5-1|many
TGCGCCAGCAGCCCCATGCCCCCCCTGAGGGAGTCAAGGAATGAGCAGTTCTTC
CASSPMPPLRESRNEQFF
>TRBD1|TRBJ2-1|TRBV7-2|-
TGTGCCAGCAGCTCAACAGGGGGTTCTCCAGGGGAGCAGTTCTTC
CASSSTGGSPGEQFF
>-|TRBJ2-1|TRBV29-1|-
TGCAGCGTTGAGTGGAATGAGCAGTTCTTC
CSVEWNEQFF
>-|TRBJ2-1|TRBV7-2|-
TGTGCCAGCAGCGCGGTCTACAATGAGCAGTTCTTC
CASSAVYNEQFF
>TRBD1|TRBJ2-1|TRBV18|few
TGTGCCAGCTCACCGGGACAGGGGTCCGACAATGAGCAGTTCTTC
CASSPGQGSDNEQFF
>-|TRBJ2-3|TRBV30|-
TGTGCCTGGAGTGCTGGGTCAGCCACAGATACGCAGTATTTT
CAWSAGSATDTQYF
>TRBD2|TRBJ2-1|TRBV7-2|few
TGTGCCAGCAGCTTAGACAGTGGACTAGCGGGAGGGGAGACGTTCTTC
CASSLDSGLAGGETFF